One and the same sample provided the 6 T cell receptor beta chains below, sequenced in a study of somatic reversion in DOCK8 deficiency (dated by TCRdb to the early 2020s). Library method: multiplex PCR. TCRdb names Illumina MiSeq as the instrument used. Using EuroClonality-NGS primers, the TRB libraries were generated through a one-step amplicon PCR run on roughly 94 ng genomic DNA. TCRdb trimmed the raw reads at Q25, called clones with MiXCR and kept productive beta chains. Each CDR3 protein appears once, grouped with its most common genes and DNA. The sample table contains 1,300 to 1,500 distinct CDR3 sequences; only one count was recorded for approximately 20% of them. The ten largest clones add up to around 79% of the sample. Sequenced input: blood. The intended sense of this specimen's cell subset or site label: DOCK8-deficient patient with somatic reversion. The receptors derive from a human donor with DOCK8 deficiency.

The chain links TRBV6-5 to TRBJ1-5, with TRBD1 matching over 8 bases. The CDR3 loop spans 16 amino acids. Germline V lookup: CDR1 MNHEY, CDR2 SVGAGI. The trim removed 6 bases at V and 3 bases at J, leaving 10 bases unmatched. CDR3 DNA sequence: TGTGCCAGCAGCGCAAAGACAGGGGCGGACAATCAGCCCCAGCATTTT. Its translation is CASSAKTGADNQPQHF.

The sample holds a few counts of this clonotype. CDR3 in amino acids: CASSLGGGENTEAFF. CDR3 nucleotide sequence: TGTGCCAGCAGCTTAGGGGGGGGGGAAAACACTGAAGCTTTCTTT. The J gene is TRBJ1-1, the V gene TRBV7-2, with D possibly being TRBD1 (5 bases). Germline V lookup: CDR1 SGHTA, CDR2 FQGNSA. The germline V and J ends were trimmed by 1 base and 2 bases, with 11 bases remaining between them. The CDR3 runs to 15 residues. Full variable domain (rest looked up from reference TRBV7-2 and TRBJ1-1): GAGVSQSPSNKVTEKGKDVELRCDPISGHTALYWYRQSLGQGLEFLIYFQGNSAPDKSGLPSDRFSAERTGGSVSTLTIQRTQQEDSAVYLCASSLGGGENTEAFFGQGTRLTVV.

By sample share, this clonotype is medium-sized. The chain carries TRBV4-3 and TRBJ1-1; 8 bases match TRBD1. Trimming cost V 3 bases and J 9 bases; bases outside gene matches: 12. Germline V CDR1 and CDR2: LGHNA, YSLEER. The CDR3 is made up of 15 amino acids. This chain's CDR3 is CASSHFTVDRGKAFF. In DNA form, the CDR3 reads TGCGCCAGCAGCCACTTCACTGTCGACAGGGGAAAAGCTTTCTTT.

This clonotype has a count of ten or more. The rearrangement links TRBV12-5 to TRBJ1-5; unclear D gene. The V end lost 3 bases, the J end lost 7 bases, and 4 bases lay between the germline ends. The CDR3 sequence is 11 residues long. In germline, CDR1 is LGHNT, CDR2 FRNRAP. In nucleotides, the CDR3 is TGTGCTAGTGGTTTCTCGCAGCCCCAGCATTTT. Amino acids: CASGFSQPQHF.

The chain joins TRBV4-2 to TRBJ1-6; no reliable D call. V was pared by 0 bases and J by 6 bases, with 18 bases between. This CDR3 spans 18 amino acids. Germline V gives CDR1 LGHNA, CDR2 YNFKEQ. The CDR3 sequence: CASSQDIPRIGINSPLHF. CDR3 DNA: TGTGCCAGCAGCCAAGATATACCTCGGATAGGGATTAATTCACCCCTCCACTTT.

This clonotype is classed as medium-sized (0.01 to 0.1%). This sequence joins TRBV11-2 and TRBJ2-7, with D possibly being TRBD1 or TRBD2 (5 bases each). The CDR3 totals 15 residues. The germline gives CDR1 SGHAT, CDR2 FQNNGV. V was cut by 2 bases and J by 7 bases, with 18 bases left in between. CDR3 in amino acids: CASSLQGRLPTEQYF. The CDR3 DNA follows: TGTGCCAGCAGCTTACAGGGACGGTTACCTACTGAGCAGTACTTC.